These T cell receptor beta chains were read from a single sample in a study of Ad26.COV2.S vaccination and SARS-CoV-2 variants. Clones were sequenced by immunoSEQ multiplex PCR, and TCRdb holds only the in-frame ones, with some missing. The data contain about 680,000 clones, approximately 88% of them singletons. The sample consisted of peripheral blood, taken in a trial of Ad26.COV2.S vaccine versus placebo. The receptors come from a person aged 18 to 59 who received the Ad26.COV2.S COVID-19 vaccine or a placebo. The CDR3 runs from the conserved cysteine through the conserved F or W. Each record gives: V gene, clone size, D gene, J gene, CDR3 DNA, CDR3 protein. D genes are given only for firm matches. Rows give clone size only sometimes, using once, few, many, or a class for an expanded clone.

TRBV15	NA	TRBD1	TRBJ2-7	TGTGCCACCAGCAGAGACAGGACAGGGGGCTACGAGCAGTACTTC	CATSRDRTGGYEQYF
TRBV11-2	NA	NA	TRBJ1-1	TGTGCCAGCACTTATAGCGGGGGGGCTTTTAATGAAGCTTTCTTT	CASTYSGGAFNEAFF
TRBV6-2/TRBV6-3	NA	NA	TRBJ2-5	TGTGCCAGCAGTTACCGGGCAGGGCCCCAAGAGACCCAGTACTTC	CASSYRAGPQETQYF
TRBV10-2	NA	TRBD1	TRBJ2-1	TGCGCCAGCAGTCTCGACAGGGTCAATGAGCAGTTCTTC	CASSLDRVNEQFF
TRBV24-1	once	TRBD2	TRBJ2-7	TGTGCCACCAGTGATAGCGGGAGTACCAACGAGCAGTACTTC	CATSDSGSTNEQYF
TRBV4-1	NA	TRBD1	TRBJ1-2	TGCGCCAGCAGCCAAGATACCGGCAGGGGGAGAGGCTACACCTTC	CASSQDTGRGRGYTF
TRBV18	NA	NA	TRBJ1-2	TGTGCCAGCTCACCATTGGAGACCGTCTACACCTTC	CASSPLETVYTF
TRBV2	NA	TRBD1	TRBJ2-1	TGTGCCAGCACTATGGGACAGGGTCTGGAGCAGTTCTTC	CASTMGQGLEQFF
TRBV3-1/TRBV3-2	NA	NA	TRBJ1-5	TGTGCCAGCAGCCCGTCCGCCAGAGCAGATCAGCCCCAGCATTTT	CASSPSARADQPQHF
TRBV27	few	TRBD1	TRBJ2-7	TGTGCCAGCAGTACCGACAGGGGTGAAGAGCAGTACTTC	CASSTDRGEEQYF
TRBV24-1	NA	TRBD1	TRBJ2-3	TGTGCCACCAGTGATTCATCACAGGGGGCGGTCTTTGATACGCAGTATTTT	CATSDSSQGAVFDTQYF
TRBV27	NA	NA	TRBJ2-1	TGTGCCAGCAGTTCGACATCCCGACGGTTCTACAATGAGCAGTTCTTC	CASSSTSRRFYNEQFF
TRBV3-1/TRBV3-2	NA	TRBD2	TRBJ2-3	TGTGCCAGCAGCCTTCTAGCGGGAGTATCCACAGATACGCAGTATTTT	CASSLLAGVSTDTQYF
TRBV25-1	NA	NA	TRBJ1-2	TGTGCCAGCAGAGAAACAGGGTGGAATGGCTACACCTTC	CASRETGWNGYTF
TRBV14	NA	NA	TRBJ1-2	TGTGCCAGCAGCGCCCAGACTAACTATGGCTACACCTTC	CASSAQTNYGYTF
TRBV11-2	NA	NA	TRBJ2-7	TGTGCCAGCAGCTTAGCGGCTGGTTACTTCTACGAGCAGTACTTC	CASSLAAGYFYEQYF
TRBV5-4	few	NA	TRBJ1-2	TGTGCCAGCAGCTTGGGGGGAAATGGCTACACCTTC	CASSLGGNGYTF
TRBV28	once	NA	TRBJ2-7	TGTGCCAGCAGTTTCCTAGGGTACAACGAGCAGTACTTC	CASSFLGYNEQYF
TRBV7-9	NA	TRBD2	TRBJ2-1	TGTGCCAGCAGCTTAGCGCGTTTGGGACTAGCGGGGAACAATGAGCAGTTCTTC	CASSLARLGLAGNNEQFF
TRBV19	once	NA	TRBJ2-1	TGTGCCAGTATGGGGCCGGGACGGTTGAGCTCCTACAATGAGCAGTTCTTC	CASMGPGRLSSYNEQFF
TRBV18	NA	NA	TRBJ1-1	TGTGCCAGTTTCAGGGACACTGAAGCTTTCTTT	CASFRDTEAFF
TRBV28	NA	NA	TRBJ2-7	TGTGCCAGCAGTTTTGACCCGGCAAGCTACGAGCAGTACTTC	CASSFDPASYEQYF
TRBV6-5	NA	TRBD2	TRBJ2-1	TGTGCCAGCTTTAGCGGGAGTAGTGAGGTTGAGCAGTTCTTC	CASFSGSSEVEQFF
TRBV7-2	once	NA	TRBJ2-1	TGTGCCAGCAGCTTAGCTCGAGAAGGCTACAATGAGCAGTTCTTC	CASSLAREGYNEQFF
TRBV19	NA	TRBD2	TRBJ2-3	TGTGCCAGTAGTATAGGACTAGCCTCCAGCACAGATACGCAGTATTTT	CASSIGLASSTDTQYF
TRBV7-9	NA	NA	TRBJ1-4	TGTGCCAGCAGCCTCCGCGGGACACAGACTAATGAAAAACTGTTTTTT	CASSLRGTQTNEKLFF
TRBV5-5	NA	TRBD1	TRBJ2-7	TGTGCCAGCAGTATGCCCGGGACAGTCTCCTACGAGCAGTACTTC	CASSMPGTVSYEQYF
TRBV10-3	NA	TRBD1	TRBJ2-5	TGTGCCATCAGTGAGAACGGACAGGGAGAGACCCAGTACTTC	CAISENGQGETQYF
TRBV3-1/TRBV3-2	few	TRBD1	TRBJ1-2	TGTGCCAGCAGCCAAGGGGACCCGGGACAGGGCTACTATGGCTACACCTTC	CASSQGDPGQGYYGYTF
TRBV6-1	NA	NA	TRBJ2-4	TGTGCCAGCAGTGAAGGACCTGGGGTGTCCAAAAACATTCAGTACTTC	CASSEGPGVSKNIQYF
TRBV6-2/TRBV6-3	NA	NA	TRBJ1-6	TGTGCCAGCAGTTACTCGAACAGCTCCTATAATTCACCCCTCCACTTT	CASSYSNSSYNSPLHF
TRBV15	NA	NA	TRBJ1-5	TGTGCCACCAGCGGAAAAAATCAGCCCCAGCATTTT	CATSGKNQPQHF
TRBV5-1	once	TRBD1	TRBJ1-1	TGCGCCAGCAGCTTGGCAGGGACAGACGCTGAAGCTTTCTTT	CASSLAGTDAEAFF
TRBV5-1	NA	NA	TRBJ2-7	TGCGCCAGCAGACTTTGGACGGAGACCTACGAGCAGTACTTC	CASRLWTETYEQYF
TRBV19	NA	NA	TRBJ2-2	TGTGCCAGTAGCTACAGCGCGAACACCGGGGAGCTGTTTTTT	CASSYSANTGELFF
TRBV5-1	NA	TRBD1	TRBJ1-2	TGCGCCAGCAGCGCCGGACAGGGATTGGGCTACACCTTC	CASSAGQGLGYTF
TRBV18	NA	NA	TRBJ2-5	TGTGCCAGCTCGGACCGACTAGTGGAGACCCAGTACTTC	CASSDRLVETQYF
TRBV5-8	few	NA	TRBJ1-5	TGTGCCAGCAGCCCGCGGCGCCTCAATCAGCCCCAGCATTTT	CASSPRRLNQPQHF
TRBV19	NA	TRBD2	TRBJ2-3	TGTGCCAGTAGTATGGGAGGGGTAGCGGCTAGCACAGATACGCAGTATTTT	CASSMGGVAASTDTQYF
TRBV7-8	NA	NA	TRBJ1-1	TGTGCCAGCAACGTTATACAGGCTTCTGAAGCTTTCTTT	CASNVIQASEAFF
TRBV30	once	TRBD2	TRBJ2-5	TGTGCCTGGAGTGTACGGAGTAGCGGGGGAGAGACCCAGTACTTC	CAWSVRSSGGETQYF
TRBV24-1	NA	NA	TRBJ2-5	TGTGCCACCAGTGAAAGGGCACGGGAGACCCAGTACTTC	CATSERARETQYF
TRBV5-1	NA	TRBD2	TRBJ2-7	TGCGCCAGCAGCTTTGCGGGAGCGGACTACGAGCAGTACTTC	CASSFAGADYEQYF
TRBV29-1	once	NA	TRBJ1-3	TGCAGCGTTGTGGAGGGAAACACCATATATTTT	CSVVEGNTIYF